This T cell receptor beta chain was observed in a study of T cell responses to AZD1222 COVID-19 vaccine. The method was immunoSEQ multiplex PCR; TCRdb's version includes in-frame clones alone and lacks a portion of them. The sample includes 100,000 to 150,000 clones, around 92% of them seen just once. The V gene's germline CDR1 is SQVTM and CDR2 ANQGSEA. The CDR3 has 12 residues. For this clone: At one boundary the junction diverges from the germline segment, which might be a read error.

Sequences were derived from peripheral blood, sampled 28 days after the second AZD1222 dose. V usage is TRBV29-1 and J usage is TRBJ1-2; no clear D gene. The TCR comes from an adult who received the AZD1222 COVID-19 vaccine. CDR3: CSVQEGGYGYTF. The CDR3 nucleotides are TGCAGCGTTCAAGAGGGAGGCTATGGCTACACCTTC. Full variable domain (missing parts from reference TRBV29-1 and TRBJ1-2): SAVISQKPSRDICQRGTSLTIQCQVDSQVTMMFWYRQQPGQSLTLIATANQGSEATYESGFVIDKFPISRPNLTFSTLTVSNMSPEDSSIYLCSVQEGGYGYTFGSGTRLTVV.